What follows is one T cell receptor beta chain and its context. TCRdb's table, derived via immunoSEQ multiplex PCR, lists solely in-frame clones and lacks some. The sample consists of tens of thousands of clones, 70% to 80% of them appearing once. This entry belongs to a study of radiotherapy plus CTLA-4 blockade in lung cancer. Per the germline V gene, CDR1 is SQVTM and CDR2 is ANQGSEA. The CDR3 is 11 amino acids. Trimming took off 6 bases at V and 4 bases at J, with 7 bases between the two ends. The chain employs TRBV29-1 and TRBJ2-1, with a possible D match to TRBD1 (5 bases). This material consisted of peripheral blood, taken from a patient treated with radiotherapy plus ipilimumab. The TCR comes from a human donor with non-small cell lung cancer who had a complete response to radiotherapy plus ipilimumab. CDR3 sequence (DNA): TGCAGCGTAAAGGGGTACAATGAGCAGTTCTTC. This gives the protein CSVKGYNEQFF.